This TCR beta chain was captured in a study of T-cell memory formation after mild COVID-19. Whole-study findings and limits: The pre-infection memory compartment contained some responding clones, suggesting cross-reactive memory joined.

TCRdb ran MiXCR on the 5' RACE reads and lists one entry per CDR3 protein. The data show about 400,000 distinct CDR3 sequences, with 20% to 25% seen just once and around 9.5% held by the top ten. This clonotype turned up a few times. The antigen is not known. The sequencing input was PBMCs or a T cell subset sorted from them (not recorded which). The TCR originated in an adult woman who had mild COVID-19 (a few samples of this study predate the infection). Cell type and time point are not known.

CDR3 DNA sequence: TGTGCCAGCAGCTTGGAGGGGATCCCCTACAATGAGCAGTTCTTC. Residues: CASSLEGIPYNEQFF. This chain joins TRBV5-5 and TRBJ2-1; tentatively, D is TRBD1 (5 bases). This CDR3 has 15 residues. Germline CDR1 SGHKS, CDR2 YYEKEE (reference sequence). V shed 0 bases and J shed 2 bases, with 9 bases lying between them.